Listed here are 12 T cell receptor beta chains from one sample, sequenced in a study of blood T cell repertoires in COVID-19. Clones were read by immunoSEQ multiplex PCR, and TCRdb kept only the in-frame ones, dropping some. This sample has a few hundred thousand clones; 75% to 90% occur once, and the top ten carry 3% to 3.5%. Material: PBMCs or T cells enriched from blood (not recorded which). These TCRs come from a woman between 18 and 29 years old in a cohort exposed to, infected with or recovered from COVID-19 (not recorded which).

V is TRBV7-3 and J is TRBJ2-1; 11 bases align to TRBD1. The junction had 1 base not matched to a gene; V was cut back by 8 bases and J by 4 bases. Germline values: CDR1 SGHTA, CDR2 FQGTGA. CDR3 length: 13 amino acids. The CDR3: CASGTGGYNEQFF. CDR3 nucleotide sequence: TGTGCCAGCGGGACAGGGGGGTACAATGAGCAGTTCTTC.

V usage is TRBV4-2 and J usage is TRBJ1-6; TRBD1 matches 8 bases. V lost 0 bases, J lost 10 bases, and 2 bases stayed unmatched. The length of the CDR3 is 14 residues. CDR1 and CDR2 (germline): LGHNA, YNFKEQ. CDR3 sequence reads: CASSQEQGESPLHF. CDR3 coding DNA: TGTGCCAGCAGCCAAGAACAGGGGGAGTCACCCCTCCACTTT.

The chain links TRBV19 to TRBJ2-1; D perhaps matches TRBD1 (6 bases). V lost 10 bases to trimming and J lost 4 bases, with 14 bases between them. CDR1 and CDR2 from the germline V gene are LNHDA and SQIVND (reference sequence). This CDR3 is built from 13 residues. CDR3 DNA sequence: TGTGCCACCAGCCGGGACATATACAATGAGCAGTTCTTC. Its protein product is CATSRDIYNEQFF.

J is TRBJ2-6 and V is TRBV28, with 10 bases lining up with TRBD1. CDR3 length equals 20 residues. The ends lost 6 bases at V and 4 bases at J; junction bases unmatched: 18. Germline V gene lookup returns CDR1 MDHEN and CDR2 SYDVKM. In nucleotides, the CDR3 is TGTGCCAGCAGCCTAGGTCTGCGGGACAGGGGTCCTCTCGGGGCCAACGTCCTGACTTTC. It encodes CASSLGLRDRGPLGANVLTF.

The V call is TRBV6-2 or TRBV6-3, the J call TRBJ1-1; a weak D match, TRBD1 (5 bases). V was pared by 2 bases and J by 0 bases, with 13 bases between. CDR3 length equals 16 residues. Germline values: CDR1 MNHEY, CDR2 SVGEGT. The chain's CDR3 is CASSYAAWGVNTEAFF. As DNA, the CDR3 is TGTGCCAGCAGTTACGCGGCGTGGGGGGTGAACACTGAAGCTTTCTTT.

The rearrangement uses TRBV5-1 and TRBJ1-1, with TRBD1 as a possible D gene (5 bases). The CDR3 has 15 residues. The V and J ends lost 0 bases and 5 bases respectively, with 14 bases between them. The germline V gene has CDR1 SGHRS and CDR2 YFSETQ. The CDR3 reads CASSLEAGRRTEAFF. The CDR3, as DNA: TGCGCCAGCAGCTTGGAGGCAGGGCGAAGGACTGAAGCTTTCTTT.

The chain recombines TRBV3-1 (or the pseudogene TRBV3-2) with TRBJ1-6; TRBD1 agrees at 11 bases. V shed 5 bases, J shed 7 bases, and the junction held 4 bases outside the gene matches. The CDR3 totals 15 residues. CDR1 and CDR2 (germline): LGHDT, YNNKEL (reference sequence). The CDR3 reads CASSWRTGGNSPLHF. The CDR3 DNA sequence: TGTGCCAGCAGCTGGCGGACAGGGGGCAATTCACCCCTCCACTTT.

J is TRBJ2-3 and V is TRBV6-4, with 7 bases identical to TRBD2. The CDR3 runs 15 residues. Germline V CDR1 and CDR2: MRHNA, SNTAGT. Trimming removed 3 bases from V and 4 bases from J; junction bases left unmatched: 7. The CDR3 bases are TGTGCCAGCAGTGAGGGGGGGTCCCCCTCAGATACGCAGTATTTT. Translation: CASSEGGSPSDTQYF.

V and J are TRBV18 and TRBJ1-4; D gene uncertain. The V and J ends lost 2 bases and 5 bases respectively, with 15 bases between them. This CDR3 comprises 16 residues. Per the germline V gene, CDR1 is KGHSH and CDR2 is LQKENI. DNA of the CDR3: TGTGCCAGCTCACCAATAAGCCCGGGTGGGAATGAAAAACTGTTTTTT. As protein: CASSPISPGGNEKLFF.

This chain connects TRBV4-2 to TRBJ2-3; perhaps TRBD2 as D (6 bases). There are 15 residues in the CDR3. CDR1 is LGHNA, CDR2 YNFKEQ, per germline. Between the trimmed V and J ends, which lost 1 base and 2 bases, there was a span of 10 bases. The DNA of the CDR3 is TGTGCCAGCAGCCAAGTAGCGGAGATCACAGATACGCAGTATTTT. Its translation is CASSQVAEITDTQYF.

This clone was recorded only once. This sequence joins TRBV25-1 and TRBJ2-3; TRBD2 matches at 14 bases. V trimming: 7 bases; J trimming: 0 bases; junction bases outside the gene matches: 6. The CDR3 is 17 residues long. CDR1 and CDR2 from the germline V gene are MGHDK and SYGVNS. DNA of the CDR3: TGTGCCAGCACCCTCGGGACTAGCGGGAGAAGCACAGATACGCAGTATTTT. As protein: CASTLGTSGRSTDTQYF.

The J gene is TRBJ2-2, the V gene TRBV30, with no clear D. Trimming cost V 8 bases and J 0 bases, with 16 bases left between them. Germline V gene data show CDR1 as GTSNPN and CDR2 as SVGIG (reference sequence). CDR3 length: 15 residues. The CDR3 DNA reads as TGTGCCAGTAATTCAGTCTCTTCGAACACCGGGGAGCTGTTTTTT. It codes for CASNSVSSNTGELFF. The whole variable domain, filled in from reference TRBV30 and TRBJ2-2, reads SQTIHQWPATLVQPVGSPLSLECTVEGTSNPNLYWYRQAAGRGLQLLFYSVGIGQISSEVPQNLSASRPQDRQFILSSKKLLLSDSGFYLCASNSVSSNTGELFFGEGSRLTVL.